One sample yielded the 14 T cell receptor beta chains listed below, sequenced in a study of post-analysis software for immune sequencing data. Their cognate antigens are unknown. Researchers reported that TCR beta cDNA libraries carried unique molecular identifiers. Via MiXCR, TCRdb re-called the PCR reads, giving one row per CDR3 protein. This table holds hundreds of thousands of distinct CDR3 sequences, approximately 45% found once. General study findings and limits: TRBV5-6, TRBV5-1 and TRBV20-1 belonged to a set of about 5 TRBV segments that were more frequent in patients than controls.

Sample: blood. All receptors come from a girl aged 10 to 17 with multiple sclerosis.

This rearrangement joins TRBV5-1 to TRBJ1-5, with D perhaps TRBD1 (5 bases). V shed 2 bases and J shed 1 base, with 13 bases lying between them. The CDR3 is 16 amino acids. Germline V CDR1 and CDR2: SGHRS, YFSETQ. CDR3 DNA sequence: TGCGCCAGCAGCTTTGATGGCAGGGCAAGCAATCAGCCCCAGCATTTT. Protein sequence: CASSFDGRASNQPQHF.

A few counts support this clonotype. CDR3 sequence (DNA): TGCAGTGCTCCTGACAGCTCAAAAGAGACCCAGTACTTC. It yields the protein CSAPDSSKETQYF. The rearrangement uses TRBV20-1 and TRBJ2-5, with a tentative D call TRBD1 (5 bases). The germline CDR1 and CDR2 sequences are DFQATT and SNEGSKA (reference sequence). The V and J ends lost 5 bases and 3 bases respectively, with 13 bases between them. The CDR3 is 13 residues long.

The chain carries TRBV7-2 and TRBJ2-5; D call uncertain. This CDR3 contains 14 residues. V was clipped by 1 base and J by 5 bases, with 11 bases between them. Germline CDR1 is SGHTA and CDR2 is FQGNSA. The CDR3 protein is CASSLEVMAETQYF. DNA for the CDR3: TGTGCCAGCAGCTTAGAGGTCATGGCGGAGACCCAGTACTTC.

The rearrangement uses TRBV20-1 and TRBJ1-5; the D gene is possibly TRBD1 (6 bases). The V gene lost 3 bases and the J gene lost 2 bases, with 17 bases spanning the gap. The CDR3 contains 16 residues. CDR1 and CDR2 (germline): DFQATT, SNEGSKA (reference sequence). The CDR3 nucleotides are TGCAGTGCTAGTTCCAGGGGAGAAAAGGGCAATCAGCCCCAGCATTTT. Amino acid sequence: CSASSRGEKGNQPQHF.

The chain uses TRBV5-1 and TRBJ2-5; the match to TRBD1 covers 7 bases. The V gene's germline CDR1 is SGHRS and CDR2 YFSETQ. The CDR3 totals 15 residues. V was clipped by 4 bases and J by 3 bases; unmatched bases: 9. In DNA, the CDR3 is TGCGCCAGCAGCCCAGGACAGGCCCGGAAAGAGACCCAGTACTTC. Translating it yields CASSPGQARKETQYF. Full variable domain (remainder filled in from reference TRBV5-1 and TRBJ2-5): KAGVTQTPRYLIKTRGQQVTLSCSPISGHRSVSWYQQTPGQGLQFLFEYFSETQRNKGNFPGRFSGRQFSNSRSEMNVSTLELGDSALYLCASSPGQARKETQYFGPGTRLLVL.

The V gene is TRBV7-8, the J gene TRBJ1-5; D remains ambiguous. Trimming removed 2 bases at V and 2 bases at J, with 13 bases between. Germline V CDR1 and CDR2: SGHVS, FQNEAQ. The CDR3 runs to 16 residues. In DNA form, the CDR3 reads TGTGCCAGCAGCTTACGGTCGGGGATGGGCAATCAGCCCCAGCATTTT. As protein: CASSLRSGMGNQPQHF.

This clonotype has more than one count but fewer than ten. The gene calls are TRBV7-2 and TRBJ2-3, with a weak D call TRBD2 (5 bases). CDR1 SGHTA and CDR2 FQGNSA come from the germline V gene. V was shortened by 1 base and J by 6 bases, with 14 bases between the two germline ends. The CDR3 is 15 amino acids. DNA for the CDR3: TGTGCCAGCAGCTTAGAAGCGGTTGGAGTGGATACGCAGTATTTT. This encodes CASSLEAVGVDTQYF.

The chain joins TRBV20-1 to TRBJ2-7, with D perhaps TRBD2 (7 bases). TRBJ2-5 matches the DNA end more closely, so the J call is doubtful. Germline V CDR1 and CDR2: DFQATT, SNEGSKA (reference sequence). This CDR3 has 16 amino acids. The CDR3 DNA reads TGCAGTGCTAGGGGGGGGAGAACGGACAGTCAAGAGACCCAGTACTTC. Translating gives CSARGGRTDSQETQYF.

This clonotype was counted a single time. The chain joins TRBV20-1 to TRBJ2-1; 9 bases align to TRBD2. This CDR3 is built from 15 residues. CDR1 and CDR2 from the germline V gene are DFQATT and SNEGSKA (reference sequence). Losses at the gene ends were 1 base for V and 6 bases for J; bases not matched to a gene: 7. The CDR3 nucleotides are TGCAGTGCTAGAGGGTGGCGGGAGGGCCTCAATGAGCAGTTCTTC. It translates to CSARGWREGLNEQFF.

The chain employs TRBV2 and TRBJ2-3, with a weak D call TRBD2 (5 bases). Deletions cut 6 bases from V and 0 bases from J, with 10 bases between. This CDR3 contains 14 residues. The germline V gene encodes CDR1 SNHLY and CDR2 FYNNEI. The chain's CDR3 is CASRRAVSTDTQYF. CDR3 DNA sequence: TGTGCCAGCAGGCGAGCGGTTAGCACAGATACGCAGTATTTT.

The rearrangement joins TRBV5-1 to TRBJ2-7; 10 nucleotides agree with TRBD1. CDR1 and CDR2 (germline): SGHRS, YFSETQ. The V and J ends lost 2 bases and 6 bases, in that order; junction bases with no gene match: 2. This CDR3 is built from 13 residues. CDR3 coding DNA: TGCGCCAGCAGCTTTAGACAGGGGGCCGAGCAGTACTTC. It yields the protein CASSFRQGAEQYF.

This clonotype has more than one count but fewer than ten. V and J are TRBV7-2 and TRBJ2-7; 14 bases align to TRBD2. Germline trimming cut 4 bases from V and 4 bases from J; bases unmatched to any gene: 3. CDR1 is SGHTA, CDR2 FQGNSA, per germline. This CDR3 is built from 15 residues. In nucleotides, the CDR3 is TGTGCCAGCAGCTCCCGGACTAGCGGGAGGTACGAGCAGTACTTC. As protein: CASSSRTSGRYEQYF.

This clonotype has just a few counts. The V and J genes are TRBV5-1 and TRBJ2-1; TRBD2 aligns across 8 bases. Per germline, CDR1 SGHRS and CDR2 YFSETQ. CDR3 length equals 15 residues. V was clipped by 1 base and J by 7 bases; unmatched bases: 7. The CDR3 sequence is CASSLSGIAGNEQFF. The CDR3 DNA is TGCGCCAGCAGCTTGAGCGGGATAGCGGGAAATGAGCAGTTCTTC.

This clonotype was seen many times. The V call is TRBV6-1, the J call TRBJ2-7; 9 bases match TRBD2. There are 13 residues in the CDR3. V shed 6 bases, J shed 2 bases, and the junction held 2 bases outside the gene matches. In germline, CDR1 is MNHNS, CDR2 SASEGT. The CDR3 region has the DNA TGTGCCAGCAGCTTAGCGGGAGCCTACGAGCAGTACTTC. It is translated as CASSLAGAYEQYF.